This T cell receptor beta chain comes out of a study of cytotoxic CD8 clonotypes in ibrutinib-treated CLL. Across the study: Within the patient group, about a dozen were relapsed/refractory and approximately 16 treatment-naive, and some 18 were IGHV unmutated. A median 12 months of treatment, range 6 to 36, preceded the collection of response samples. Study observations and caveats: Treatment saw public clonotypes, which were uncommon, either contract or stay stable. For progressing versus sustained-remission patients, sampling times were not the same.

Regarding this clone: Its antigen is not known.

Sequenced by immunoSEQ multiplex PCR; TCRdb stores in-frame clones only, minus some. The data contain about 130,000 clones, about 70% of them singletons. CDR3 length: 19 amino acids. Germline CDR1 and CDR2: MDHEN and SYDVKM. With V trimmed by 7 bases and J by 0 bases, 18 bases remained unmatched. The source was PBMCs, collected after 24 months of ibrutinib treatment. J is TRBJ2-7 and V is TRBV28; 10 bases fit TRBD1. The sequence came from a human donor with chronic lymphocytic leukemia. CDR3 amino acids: CASNLPGQGTSGGSYEQYF. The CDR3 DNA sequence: TGTGCCAGCAACCTTCCGGGACAGGGGACCAGCGGGGGCTCCTACGAGCAGTACTTC.